The following is a T cell receptor beta chain sequence with its context. The data were taken from a study of T cell changes during pregnancy in multiple sclerosis. The CDR3 loop spans 13 amino acids. Trimming took off 4 bases at V and 3 bases at J, with 8 bases between the two ends. The germline gives CDR1 LGHNA, CDR2 YSLEER. Clones were sequenced by immunoSEQ multiplex PCR, and TCRdb holds only the in-frame ones, with some missing. The sample contains about 51,000 clones, roughly 93% of which appear only once. This chain uses TRBV4-3 with TRBJ2-3, with D perhaps TRBD2 (6 bases). The receptor comes from a female donor with multiple sclerosis, enrolled in a pregnancy study. The specimen comprised peripheral blood, sampled in the second trimester of pregnancy. CDR3 sequence: CASSPGGTDTQYF. The CDR3 DNA sequence: TGCGCCAGCAGCCCCGGAGGGACAGATACGCAGTATTTT.